The clone carrying this T cell receptor beta chain occurred a few times. Using its own MiXCR run on the 5' RACE reads, TCRdb lists one record per CDR3 protein. Seen here are around 80,000 distinct CDR3 sequences, about 13% observed once, and the top ten hold 5.5% to 7.5%. The V and J ends lost 6 bases and 0 bases respectively, with 15 bases between them. This CDR3 is 16 amino acids long. Germline V lookup: CDR1 MNHEY, CDR2 SVGAGI. These data belong to a study of early T cells in non-severe SARS-CoV-2 infection. This receptor was identified in an adult who was a healthcare worker with PCR-confirmed SARS-CoV-2 infection or an uninfected control (not recorded which). Sequenced: whole blood. The V call is TRBV6-5, the J call TRBJ2-1, with D perhaps matching TRBD1 (5 bases). This CDR3 is CASSQTTASSYNEQFF. The CDR3 DNA is TGTGCCAGCAGCCAAACGACAGCGAGCTCCTACAATGAGCAGTTCTTC.